These 25 T cell receptor beta chains share one sample of origin, sequenced in a study of T cell changes during pregnancy in multiple sclerosis. Sequencing used immunoSEQ multiplex PCR; TCRdb keeps in-frame clones, though not all of them. The table has about 36,000 clones, 90% to 95% seen once. The specimen comprised CD4+ T cells from peripheral blood mononuclear cells, sampled after pregnancy. Source of these receptors: a female donor with multiple sclerosis, enrolled in a pregnancy study.

J is TRBJ1-4 and V is TRBV4-3; no clear D gene. In germline, CDR1 is LGHNA, CDR2 YSLEER. The CDR3 covers 15 residues. V gave up 0 bases and J gave up 7 bases, with 12 bases separating them. Here the CDR3 DNA reads TGCGCCAGCAGCCAAGAGGAGTGGCTCGGTGAAAAACTGTTTTTT. It translates to CASSQEEWLGEKLFF.

This clone has just one count. The chain combines TRBV7-6 with TRBJ1-3; 10 bases are shared with TRBD1. Germline V CDR1 and CDR2: SGHVS, FNYEAQ. J gave up 2 bases and V 5 bases, and 6 bases lay outside the gene matches. This CDR3 spans 16 amino acids. The CDR3 reads CASSPRTGGAGNTIYF. Written as DNA, the CDR3 is TGTGCCAGCAGCCCCCGGACAGGGGGGGCTGGAAACACCATATATTTT.

This clone was counted once. The chain couples TRBV5-4 to TRBJ1-5; D possibly corresponds to TRBD1 (6 bases). V was trimmed by 2 bases and J by 5 bases, leaving 11 bases between them. CDR3 size: 14 residues. Germline values: CDR1 SGHNT, CDR2 YYREEE (reference sequence). The CDR3 is CASSFGGGDQPQHF. CDR3 coding DNA: TGTGCCAGCAGCTTTGGTGGGGGCGATCAGCCCCAGCATTTT.

The chain carries TRBV6-5 and TRBJ2-4; TRBD2 might be the D (5 bases). Trimming took 10 bases from V and 0 from J, leaving 16 bases between them. Per germline, CDR1 MNHEY and CDR2 SVGAGI. The CDR3 runs 15 residues. This chain's CDR3 is CATQGSGLAKNIQYF. CDR3 coding DNA: TGTGCCACCCAAGGGTCAGGACTAGCCAAAAACATTCAGTACTTC.

This chain joins TRBV25-1 and TRBJ1-4; 7 bases are a match to TRBD1. The CDR3 consists of 11 residues. CDR1 is MGHDK, CDR2 SYGVNS, per germline. After removal of 4 bases from V and 14 bases from J, the junction contained 4 bases not matched to a gene. The CDR3 nucleotides read TGTGCCAGCAGTGGTTTACAGGGGCTGTTTTTT. Translating it yields CASSGLQGLFF.

The chain carries TRBV5-1 and TRBJ2-1, with D possibly matching TRBD1 (6 bases). The CDR3 is 15 amino acids. V was shortened by 4 bases and J by 4 bases, with 15 bases between the two germline ends. The germline gives CDR1 SGHRS, CDR2 YFSETQ. This CDR3 is CASSQTGSGYNEQFF. The CDR3 nucleotides read TGCGCCAGCAGCCAGACAGGTTCGGGGTACAATGAGCAGTTCTTC. Full variable domain (remainder filled in from reference TRBV5-1 and TRBJ2-1): KAGVTQTPRYLIKTRGQQVTLSCSPISGHRSVSWYQQTPGQGLQFLFEYFSETQRNKGNFPGRFSGRQFSNSRSEMNVSTLELGDSALYLCASSQTGSGYNEQFFGPGTRLTVL.

The rearrangement uses TRBV6-5 and TRBJ2-2; 12 bases are a match to TRBD2. In germline, CDR1 is MNHEY, CDR2 SVGAGI. V shed 5 bases, J shed 8 bases, and the junction held 6 bases outside the gene matches. CDR3 length: 15 residues. CDR3 amino acids: CASSQTSGGRGELFF. CDR3 coding DNA: TGTGCCAGCAGTCAAACTAGCGGGGGGAGAGGGGAGCTGTTTTTT.

The chain recombines TRBV5-1 with TRBJ2-5; tentatively, D is TRBD2 (7 bases). The germline V gene encodes CDR1 SGHRS and CDR2 YFSETQ. The V end lost 4 bases, the J end lost 5 bases, and 15 bases lay between the germline ends. The CDR3 covers 14 residues. The CDR3, as DNA: TGCGCCAGCAGCCTAGAGGGGGGGCAGGAGACCCAGTACTTC. Its translation is CASSLEGGQETQYF.

V is TRBV5-1 and J is TRBJ2-1, with D maybe TRBD2 (6 bases). Germline CDR1 is SGHRS and CDR2 is YFSETQ. V was cut by 0 bases and J by 9 bases, with 16 bases left in between. CDR3 length: 15 amino acids. This CDR3 is CASSLGQGGGSEQFF. In DNA, the CDR3 is TGCGCCAGCAGCTTGGGGCAGGGAGGTGGGAGTGAGCAGTTCTTC.

This sequence joins TRBV10-3 and TRBJ2-1, with D perhaps TRBD1 (6 bases). Germline assignment: CDR1 ENHRY and CDR2 SYGVKD. The CDR3 runs 16 residues. V lost 10 bases and J lost 7, with 26 bases in between. CDR3 nucleotides: TGTGCCACCCAACCGGGACACGGTGGGGACGGTAATGAGCAGTTCTTC. Protein product: CATQPGHGGDGNEQFF.

The rearrangement uses TRBV10-2 and TRBJ1-5, with 8 bases lining up with TRBD1. J was trimmed by 5 bases and V by 6 bases; bases with no gene match: 0. Germline-derived CDR1 and CDR2 are WSHSY and SAAADI. The CDR3 totals 12 residues. CDR3 in amino acids: CASRQGDQPQHF. CDR3 nucleotides: TGCGCCAGCAGACAGGGGGATCAGCCCCAGCATTTT.

V and J are TRBV5-1 and TRBJ1-1; the match to TRBD1 covers 7 bases. From germline, CDR1 is SGHRS and CDR2 YFSETQ. This CDR3 is built from 14 residues. Trimming at V came to 2 bases and at J to 4 bases, leaving 5 bases not matched to a gene. CDR3 nucleotides: TGCGCCAGCAGCTTCACAGGGGACGGCACTGAAGCTTTCTTT. The encoded protein is CASSFTGDGTEAFF.

The rearrangement joins TRBV9 to TRBJ2-1, with a weak D call TRBD1 (7 bases). Germline CDR1 is SGDLS and CDR2 is YYNGEE. This CDR3 is built from 18 residues. Trimming took 0 bases from V and 0 from J, leaving 16 bases between them. CDR3 in amino acids: CASSVAGVGQSSYNEQFF. In DNA, the CDR3 is TGTGCCAGCAGCGTAGCGGGGGTGGGACAGAGCTCCTACAATGAGCAGTTCTTC.

In nucleotides, the CDR3 is TGTGCCAGCAGCTTTATGACAGGACTTGCAACTAATGAAAAACTGTTTTTT. Residues: CASSFMTGLATNEKLFF. The rearrangement uses TRBV7-6 and TRBJ1-4; maybe TRBD1 (6 bases). Trimming pared 3 bases from V and 0 bases from J, leaving 14 bases between. The germline V gene encodes CDR1 SGHVS and CDR2 FNYEAQ. The CDR3 consists of 17 residues. The whole variable domain, filled in from reference TRBV7-6 and TRBJ1-4, reads GAGVSQSPRYKVTKRGQDVALRCDPISGHVSLYWYRQALGQGPEFLTYFNYEAQQDKSGLPNDRFSAERPEGSISTLTIQRTEQRDSAMYRCASSFMTGLATNEKLFFGSGTQLSVL.

The chain couples TRBV5-4 to TRBJ1-2; weak D call: TRBD1 (5 bases). The V gene's germline CDR1 is SGHNT and CDR2 YYREEE (reference sequence). This CDR3 has 17 residues. The V and J ends lost 5 bases and 7 bases respectively, with 27 bases between them. CDR3: CASSQKDKTFLTGGYTF. In nucleotides, the CDR3 is TGTGCCAGCAGTCAGAAGGACAAGACTTTTCTAACTGGTGGCTACACCTTC.

CDR3 nucleotide sequence: TGTGCCAGCAGTTCCGGACAGGGTAAACGGACAAGGCGCGAGCAGTACTTC. Protein sequence: CASSSGQGKRTRREQYF. The chain couples TRBV27 to TRBJ2-7, with 8 bases aligning to TRBD1. With V trimmed by 4 bases and J by 6 bases, 17 bases remained unmatched. The CDR3 totals 17 residues. CDR1 and CDR2 (germline): MNHEY, SMNVEV (reference sequence).

The V call is TRBV9, the J call TRBJ1-1; D is ambiguous. V lost 2 bases, J lost 5 bases, and 13 bases lay in between. The CDR3 totals 14 residues. CDR1 and CDR2 from the germline V gene are SGDLS and YYNGEE. CDR3 sequence (DNA): TGTGCCAGCAGCGTGGGCCCCGTTGGAACTGAAGCTTTCTTT. It codes for CASSVGPVGTEAFF.

J is TRBJ1-4 and V is TRBV6-1, with D possibly being TRBD1 (6 bases). The CDR3 covers 14 residues. Germline CDR1 is MNHNS and CDR2 is SASEGT. The V and J ends lost 6 bases and 4 bases respectively, with 12 bases between them. The CDR3 DNA follows: TGTGCCAGCAGCCGGGACACGTTTAATGAAAAACTGTTTTTT. Protein sequence: CASSRDTFNEKLFF.

This clone was seen more than once but under ten times. The chain links TRBV7-9 to TRBJ1-2; a weak D match, TRBD1 (5 bases). The CDR3 extends over 13 amino acids. Trimming shortened V by 6 bases and J by 10 bases, and 18 bases separated the two germline ends. Germline assignment: CDR1 SEHNR and CDR2 FQNEAQ (reference sequence). The CDR3 DNA reads TGTGCCAGCAGTTCCCAGGGTTTTCTTGCCTACACCTTC. Protein sequence: CASSSQGFLAYTF.

The chain uses TRBV2 and TRBJ1-1; no reliable D call. Germline assignment: CDR1 SNHLY and CDR2 FYNNEI. The CDR3 is 15 residues long. V was cut by 8 bases and J by 3 bases, with 19 bases left in between. This CDR3 reads CASLPHGLLDTEAFF. The DNA of the CDR3 is TGTGCCAGCCTTCCGCACGGACTCCTCGACACTGAAGCTTTCTTT.

This clone is a singleton in its sample. The chain carries TRBV7-6 and TRBJ2-7; TRBD2 matches 7 bases. CDR1 and CDR2 from the germline V gene are SGHVS and FNYEAQ. This CDR3 has 14 amino acids. Germline trimming cut 6 bases from V and 2 bases from J; bases unmatched to any gene: 7. In nucleotides, the CDR3 is TGTGCCAGCAGTCATACTAGCGATACCTACGAGCAGTACTTC. The encoded protein is CASSHTSDTYEQYF.

The chain couples TRBV2 to TRBJ1-4; perhaps TRBD1 as D (5 bases). Germline V gives CDR1 SNHLY, CDR2 FYNNEI. Trimming left V 5 bases short and J 4 bases short, with 8 bases between. The CDR3 consists of 13 residues. The CDR3 spells CASSQGYNEKLFF. The CDR3 nucleotides read TGTGCCAGCAGTCAGGGATATAATGAAAAACTGTTTTTT.

V and J are TRBV28 and TRBJ2-3; D gene ambiguous. There are 12 residues in the CDR3. Looked up from germline, CDR1 is MDHEN and CDR2 is SYDVKM. Trimming took off 6 bases at V and 3 bases at J, with 7 bases between the two ends. CDR3 region: CASRAQTDTQYF. CDR3 DNA: TGTGCCAGCAGGGCCCAAACAGATACGCAGTATTTT.

The rearrangement links TRBV29-1 to TRBJ1-5, with D possibly being TRBD1 (5 bases). The CDR3 is made up of 12 amino acids. Germline CDR1 reads SQVTM; CDR2 reads ANQGSEA. Trimming stripped 4 bases from V and 3 bases from J, with 7 bases between. As DNA, the CDR3 is TGCAGCGTTGCAGGGCCCAATCAGCCCCAGCATTTT. Its protein is CSVAGPNQPQHF. Together with reference TRBV29-1 and TRBJ1-5, the CDR3 gives the full variable domain: SAVISQKPSRDICQRGTSLTIQCQVDSQVTMMFWYRQQPGQSLTLIATANQGSEATYESGFVIDKFPISRPNLTFSTLTVSNMSPEDSSIYLCSVAGPNQPQHFGDGTRLSIL.

The chain couples TRBV19 to TRBJ2-7; TRBD1 agrees at 8 bases. The V gene end was trimmed by 4 bases and the J gene end by 7 bases; junction bases not matched to a gene: 3. Germline loops: CDR1 LNHDA, CDR2 SQIVND (reference sequence). This CDR3 spans 12 amino acids. The CDR3 loop reads CASSSRGREQYF. In nucleotides, the CDR3 is TGTGCCAGTAGTAGCAGGGGGCGAGAGCAGTACTTC.